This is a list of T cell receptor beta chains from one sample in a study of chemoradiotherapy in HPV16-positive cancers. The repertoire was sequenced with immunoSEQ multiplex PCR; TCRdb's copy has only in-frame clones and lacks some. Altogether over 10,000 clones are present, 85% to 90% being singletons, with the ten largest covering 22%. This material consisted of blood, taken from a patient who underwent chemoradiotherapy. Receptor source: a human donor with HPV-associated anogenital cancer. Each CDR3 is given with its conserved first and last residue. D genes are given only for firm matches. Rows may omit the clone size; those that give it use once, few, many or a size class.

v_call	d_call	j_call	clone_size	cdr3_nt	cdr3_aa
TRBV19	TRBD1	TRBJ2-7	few	TGTGCCAGTAGTCGGACAGGGGTCCGAAATGACTACGAGCAGTACTTC	CASSRTGVRNDYEQYF
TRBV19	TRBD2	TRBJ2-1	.	TGTGCCAGTAGTACCACTAGCGGGATAATCAATGAGCAGTTCTTC	CASSTTSGIINEQFF
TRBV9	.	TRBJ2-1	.	TGTGCCAGCAGCGCCATCGGGAGTGGAGGTGAGCAGTTCTTC	CASSAIGSGGEQFF
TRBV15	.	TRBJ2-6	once	TGTGCCACCAGCAGAGGTGTCAGCTCTGGGGCCAACGTCCTGACTTTC	CATSRGVSSGANVLTF
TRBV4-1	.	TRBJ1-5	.	TGCGCCAGCAGCCAACCCCTTAATCAGCCCCAGCATTTT	CASSQPLNQPQHF
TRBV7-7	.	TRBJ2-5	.	TGTGCTAGCAGCACGTCTGGCGGGGAGACCCAGTACTTC	CASSTSGGETQYF
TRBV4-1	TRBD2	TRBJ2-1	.	TGCGCCAGCAGCCCCCGTGGAGCGGGGACTTACAATGAGCAGTTCTTC	CASSPRGAGTYNEQFF
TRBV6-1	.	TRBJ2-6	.	TGTGCCAGCAACGAGGTAGGGTCGGGGGCCAACGTCCTGACTTTC	CASNEVGSGANVLTF
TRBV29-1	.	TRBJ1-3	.	TGCAGCGGGACCCTCGGGGGACCCACCGTAAACACCATATATTTT	CSGTLGGPTVNTIYF
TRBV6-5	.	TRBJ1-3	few	TGTGCCAGCAGCGAAGCGGGGAGGAGAAACACCATATATTTT	CASSEAGRRNTIYF